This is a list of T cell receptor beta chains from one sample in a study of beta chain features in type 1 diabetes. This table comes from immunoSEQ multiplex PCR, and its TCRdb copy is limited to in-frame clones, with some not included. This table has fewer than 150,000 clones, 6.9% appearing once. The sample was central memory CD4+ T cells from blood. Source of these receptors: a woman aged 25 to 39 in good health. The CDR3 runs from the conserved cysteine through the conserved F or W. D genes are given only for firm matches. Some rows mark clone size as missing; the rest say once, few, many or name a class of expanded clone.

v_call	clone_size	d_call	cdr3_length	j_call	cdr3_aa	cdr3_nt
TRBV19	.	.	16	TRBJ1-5	CASSETGSGADQPQHF	TGTGCCAGTAGTGAAACCGGGAGCGGGGCGGATCAGCCCCAGCATTTT
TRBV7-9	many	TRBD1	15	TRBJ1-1	CASSVIQGLNTEAFF	TGTGCCAGCAGCGTAATACAGGGGCTAAACACTGAAGCTTTCTTT
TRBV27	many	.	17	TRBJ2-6	CASSGARGSSGANVLTF	TGTGCCAGCAGTGGGGCAAGAGGTTCGTCTGGGGCCAACGTCCTGACTTTC
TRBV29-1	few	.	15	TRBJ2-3	CSVKGAVLRTDTQYF	TGCAGCGTCAAAGGAGCGGTTCTGCGAACAGATACGCAGTATTTT
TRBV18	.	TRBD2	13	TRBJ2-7	CASSDRDYGEQYF	TGTGCCAGCTCAGACCGGGACTACGGCGAGCAGTACTTC
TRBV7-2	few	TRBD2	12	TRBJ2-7	CASSPNSGVQYF	TGTGCCAGCAGCCCTAATAGCGGGGTGCAGTACTTC
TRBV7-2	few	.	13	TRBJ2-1	CASSLSLRQEQFF	TGTGCCAGCAGCTTAAGTTTGAGACAGGAGCAGTTCTTC
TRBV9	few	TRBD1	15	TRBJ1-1	CASSAQRTGYTEAFF	TGTGCCAGCAGCGCCCAAAGGACAGGATACACTGAAGCTTTCTTT
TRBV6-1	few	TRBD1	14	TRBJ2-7	CASRQTGQGGEQYF	TGTGCCAGCAGACAAACTGGACAGGGCGGCGAGCAGTACTTC
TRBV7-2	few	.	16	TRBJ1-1	CASSLTQVIMNTEAFF	TGTGCCAGCAGCTTAACACAGGTCATTATGAACACTGAAGCTTTCTTT
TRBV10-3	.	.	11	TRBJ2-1	CASSAENEQFF	TGTGCCAGCAGTGCGGAGAATGAGCAGTTCTTC
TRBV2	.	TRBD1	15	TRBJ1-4	CASSGERQGNEKLFF	TGTGCCAGCAGTGGGGAGAGACAGGGCAATGAAAAACTGTTTTTT